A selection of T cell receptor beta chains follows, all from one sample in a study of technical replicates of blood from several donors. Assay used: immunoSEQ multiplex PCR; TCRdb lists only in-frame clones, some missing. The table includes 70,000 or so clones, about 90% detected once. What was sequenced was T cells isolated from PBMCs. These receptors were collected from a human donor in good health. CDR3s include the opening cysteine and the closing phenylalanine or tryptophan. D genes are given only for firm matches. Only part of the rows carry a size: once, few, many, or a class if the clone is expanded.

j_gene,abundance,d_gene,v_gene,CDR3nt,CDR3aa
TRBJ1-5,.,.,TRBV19,TGTGCCAGTAGTAAATATAGCAATCAGCCCCAGCATTTT,CASSKYSNQPQHF
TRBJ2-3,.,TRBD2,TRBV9,TGTGCCAGCAGCGTGGGGACTAGCGGGAGCACAGATACGCAGTATTTT,CASSVGTSGSTDTQYF
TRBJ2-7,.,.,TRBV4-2,TGTGCCAGCAGCCAACCTTCCTACGAGCAGTACTTC,CASSQPSYEQYF
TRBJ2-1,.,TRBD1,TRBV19,TGTGCCAGTAGTCCCCCCCTTAGGACAGGAGGTTTTTACAATGAGCAGTTCTTC,CASSPPLRTGGFYNEQFF
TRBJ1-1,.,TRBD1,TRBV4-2,TGTGCCAGCAGCCAACTTGGGACAGGGAACACTGAAGCTTTCTTT,CASSQLGTGNTEAFF
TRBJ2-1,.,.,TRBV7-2,TGTGCCAGCAGCTTCGCGGAGGTAGGTGAGCAGTTCTTC,CASSFAEVGEQFF
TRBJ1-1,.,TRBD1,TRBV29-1,TGCAGCGGGGGGACAGTGAACACTGAAGCTTTCTTT,CSGGTVNTEAFF
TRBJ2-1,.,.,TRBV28,TGTGCCATTGAGGGCCAAGCGCCCAGCTCCTACAATGAGCAGTTCTTC,CAIEGQAPSSYNEQFF
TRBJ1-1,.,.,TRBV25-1,TGTGCCAGCAGTGAATGGGGCACGAACACTGAAGCTTTCTTT,CASSEWGTNTEAFF
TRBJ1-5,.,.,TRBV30,TGTGCCTGGAGTCCGACCCCCCAGGGTAGTCAGCATTTT,CAWSPTPQGSQHF
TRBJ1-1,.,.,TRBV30,TGTGCCTGGACCCCAGCGGAGGGATTCAAGTTTGAAGCTTTCTTT,CAWTPAEGFKFEAFF
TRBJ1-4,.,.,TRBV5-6,TGTGCCAGCAGCTTGCGCCAGGTTGAAAAACTGTTTTTT,CASSLRQVEKLFF
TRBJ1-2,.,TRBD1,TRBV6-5,TGTGCCAGCAGACCTGGGACAGGGCAGCGTGGCTACACCTTC,CASRPGTGQRGYTF
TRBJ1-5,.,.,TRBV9,TGTGCCAGCAGCGTATTCCTGGCGGACAAACATAGCAATCAGCCCCAGCATTTT,CASSVFLADKHSNQPQHF
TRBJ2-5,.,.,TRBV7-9,TGTGCCAGCAGCGCCCCGACTAGTTGGGAGACCCAGTACTTC,CASSAPTSWETQYF
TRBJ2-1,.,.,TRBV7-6,TGTGCCAGCAGCTTAGACGGGAGTCCCTACAATGAGCAGTTCTTC,CASSLDGSPYNEQFF
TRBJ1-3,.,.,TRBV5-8,TGTGCCAGCAGCAGAGGACAGTCGGCCGGAAACACCATATATTTT,CASSRGQSAGNTIYF
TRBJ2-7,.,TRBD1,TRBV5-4,TGTGCCAGCAGCGACCCGGACAGGGGGTCCGAGCAGTACTTC,CASSDPDRGSEQYF
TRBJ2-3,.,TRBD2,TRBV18,TGTGCCAGCTCACCAAATTTAGGCGGGAGAAACACAGATACGCAGTATTTT,CASSPNLGGRNTDTQYF
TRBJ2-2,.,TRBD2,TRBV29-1,TGCAGCGTGGGGCCGCTAGCGGGAGGAACCGGGGAGCTGTTTTTT,CSVGPLAGGTGELFF
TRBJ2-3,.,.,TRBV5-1,TGCGCCAGCAGCTCGACAACTAGCACAGATACGCAGTATTTT,CASSSTTSTDTQYF
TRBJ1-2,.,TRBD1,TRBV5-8,TGTGCCAGCAGCTTTTCTTACCGGGACAGAACAAGCAGGGACTATGGCTACACCTTC,CASSFSYRDRTSRDYGYTF
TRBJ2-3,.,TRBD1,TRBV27,TGTGCCAGCAGAACAGGGGGCACAGATACGCAGTATTTT,CASRTGGTDTQYF
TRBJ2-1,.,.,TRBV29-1,TGCAGCGTTGATTACTTACGCGCGGTCGATGAGCAGTTCTTC,CSVDYLRAVDEQFF
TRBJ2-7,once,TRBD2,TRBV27,TGTGCCAGCAGGGCTAGCGGGGCCTACGAGCAGTACTTC,CASRASGAYEQYF
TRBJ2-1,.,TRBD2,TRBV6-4,TGTGCCAGCAGTGAGAGCGGGGGCTCCTACAATGAGCAGTTCTTC,CASSESGGSYNEQFF
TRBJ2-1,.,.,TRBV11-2,TGTGCCAGCAGCAGAGGGAAGAGCGGGTCCTACAATGAGCAGTTCTTC,CASSRGKSGSYNEQFF
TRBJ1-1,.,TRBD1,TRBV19,TGTGCCAGTACTCAACAGGGGAGGTATGAAGCTTTCTTT,CASTQQGRYEAFF
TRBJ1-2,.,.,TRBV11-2,TGTGCCAGCAGCTTAGTTATCGCGGGGTCAGGGAGTTATGGCTACACCTTC,CASSLVIAGSGSYGYTF
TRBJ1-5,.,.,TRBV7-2,TGTGCCAGCAGCTTCACAGGTCAGCCCCAGCATTTT,CASSFTGQPQHF
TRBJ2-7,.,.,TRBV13,TGTGCCAGCAGCCACCCCAGCGGTCTCAACTCCTACGAGCAGTACTTC,CASSHPSGLNSYEQYF
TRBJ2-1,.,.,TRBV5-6,TGTGCCAGCAGCGACGTGACAGGCGCATACAATGAGCAGTTCTTC,CASSDVTGAYNEQFF
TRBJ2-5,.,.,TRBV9,TGTGCCAGCACCAAAACATCGTTTGAGGCTGAGACCCAGTACTTC,CASTKTSFEAETQYF
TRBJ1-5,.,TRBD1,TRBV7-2,TGTGCCAGCAGCTTGGACAGGGGATATCAGCCCCAGCATTTT,CASSLDRGYQPQHF